Listed here is a single T cell receptor (beta chain). This entry belongs to a study of PD-1 blockade in mismatch repair-deficient tumors. TCRdb's table, derived via immunoSEQ multiplex PCR, lists solely in-frame clones and lacks some. This sample yields some 130,000 clones, of which 88% are seen a single time; about 12% belongs to the top ten. Germline assignment: CDR1 SGHVS and CDR2 FQNEAQ. The CDR3 is 16 amino acids. The junction had 19 bases not matched to a gene; V was cut back by 10 bases and J by 4 bases. This sequence originates from an adult with mismatch repair-deficient cancer. The material sequenced was peripheral blood, taken roughly 70 weeks after starting pembrolizumab. The V gene is TRBV7-8, the J gene TRBJ2-7; TRBD2 matches 7 bases. CDR3: CANLGLGCDPIYEQYF. The CDR3, as DNA: TGTGCCAACCTAGGACTAGGGTGCGATCCTATTTACGAGCAGTACTTC.